The source of this T cell receptor beta chain is a study of blood T cell repertoires in COVID-19. Libraries were prepared by immunoSEQ multiplex PCR; TCRdb keeps only in-frame clonotypes and omits some of them. The sample records over 200,000 clones, about 90% being singletons. CDR1 is SGHDT and CDR2 is YYEEEE in the germline V gene. CDR3 length: 14 residues. Trimming cost V 1 base and J 4 bases, with 9 bases left between them. V gene TRBV5-6 combines with J gene TRBJ1-5, with D tentatively TRBD1 (6 bases). The specimen was peripheral blood. This sequence originates from a man aged 25 to 40 with COVID-19, enrolled during active disease. In DNA form, the CDR3 reads TGTGCCAGCAGCTTGACTACAGGGAATCAGCCCCAGCATTTT. Translation: CASSLTTGNQPQHF.